These 14 T cell receptor beta chains share one sample of origin, sequenced in a study of T cells generated in artificial thymic organoids. Semi-nested PCR with reverse primers in the TRAC or TRBC constant regions amplified each chain separately. TCRdb fed the 5' RACE reads into MiXCR, producing one record per CDR3 protein. The sample shows some 2,500 distinct CDR3 sequences, around 10% of them seen only once. The sample consisted of naive CD8+ T cells from the thymus. Subset specified: CD3+TCRalphabeta+CD8SP T cells; for blood, CD45RO-CCR7+ naive CD8+ T cells. The receptor source for this set is a human donor who gave cord blood stem cells for thymic organoid culture, a cardiac surgery patient who gave postnatal thymus, or a blood donor (not recorded which).

This clonotype is medium-sized by share. This chain connects TRBV27 to TRBJ2-5; D may be TRBD1 (6 bases). The V and J ends lost 5 bases and 1 base respectively, with 11 bases between them. The CDR3 spans 14 residues. Germline V CDR1 and CDR2: MNHEY, SMNVEV (reference sequence). CDR3 sequence: CASSPDSPQETQYF. DNA of the CDR3: TGTGCCAGCAGTCCGGACAGCCCCCAAGAGACCCAGTACTTC.

Within the sample, this clonotype is medium-sized. The chain couples TRBV20-1 to TRBJ2-1; D possibly corresponds to TRBD2 (6 bases). The germline gives CDR1 DFQATT, CDR2 SNEGSKA (reference sequence). The CDR3 length is 15 residues. Trimming removed 0 bases from V and 3 bases from J, with 12 bases in between. The DNA of the CDR3 is TGCAGTGCTAGAGACTCCCGGGACTTCTACAATGAGCAGTTCTTC. Translated: CSARDSRDFYNEQFF.

By its share, this clonotype is large (0.1 to 1%). This chain connects TRBV20-1 to TRBJ2-7; D is unresolved. The CDR3 has 11 residues. Germline V gene lookup returns CDR1 DFQATT and CDR2 SNEGSKA (reference sequence). Trimming shortened V by 1 base and J by 7 bases, and 8 bases separated the two germline ends. Here the CDR3 reads CSARGFKEQYV. CDR3 nucleotides: TGCAGTGCTAGAGGATTTAAGGAGCAGTACGTC.

By proportion, this clonotype is medium-sized (0.01 to 0.1%). This chain connects TRBV12-3 or TRBV12-4 to TRBJ2-7; 7 nucleotides align to TRBD2. CDR3 length: 14 residues. V trimming: 3 bases; J trimming: 0 bases; junction bases outside the gene matches: 2. CDR3 loop: CASSLAGVSYEQYF. DNA for the CDR3: TGTGCCAGCAGTTTGGCGGGAGTCTCCTACGAGCAGTACTTC.

A few counts support this clonotype. V and J are TRBV18 and TRBJ2-5, with a weak D call TRBD1 (5 bases). CDR3 length equals 16 residues. V lost 2 bases, J lost 3 bases, and 16 bases lay in between. CDR1 and CDR2 (germline): KGHSH, LQKENI. CDR3 nucleotide sequence: TGTGCCAGCTCACCATTGGGGCCGACGGGCAAAGAGACCCAGTACTTC. Its protein is CASSPLGPTGKETQYF.

The gene calls are TRBV10-3 and TRBJ1-1; 7 bases match TRBD1. There are 15 residues in the CDR3. Germline assignment: CDR1 ENHRY and CDR2 SYGVKD. The V gene end was trimmed by 2 bases and the J gene end by 3 bases; junction bases not matched to a gene: 6. The CDR3 protein is CAISEATGTDTEAFF. Here the CDR3 DNA reads TGTGCCATCAGTGAGGCGACAGGGACGGACACTGAAGCTTTCTTT.

The V call is TRBV5-5, the J call TRBJ2-2; a weak D match, TRBD2 (5 bases). Trimming pared 0 bases from V and 5 bases from J, leaving 14 bases between. Germline V lookup: CDR1 SGHKS, CDR2 YYEKEE (reference sequence). There are 16 residues in the CDR3. The DNA of the CDR3 is TGTGCCAGCAGCTTGGGAACCGGGATCGGGACCGGGGAGCTGTTTTTT. Translation gives CASSLGTGIGTGELFF. The whole variable domain, filled in from reference TRBV5-5 and TRBJ2-2, reads DAGVTQSPTHLIKTRGQQVTLRCSPISGHKSVSWYQQVLGQGPQFIFQYYEKEERGRGNFPDRFSARQFPNYSSELNVNALLLGDSALYLCASSLGTGIGTGELFFGEGSRLTVL.

This clonotype counts as medium-sized. The chain has TRBV29-1 and TRBJ1-1; D call uncertain. Germline CDR1 is SQVTM and CDR2 is ANQGSEA. CDR3 length equals 10 residues. The V gene lost 6 bases and the J gene lost 6 bases, with 8 bases spanning the gap. Here the CDR3 reads CSVATPEAFF. The CDR3, as DNA: TGCAGCGTGGCCACCCCTGAAGCTTTCTTT.

This clonotype is deemed medium-sized. This rearrangement joins TRBV29-1 to TRBJ2-7; 13 nucleotides agree with TRBD2. Germline CDR1 is SQVTM and CDR2 is ANQGSEA. The CDR3 spans 14 residues. The V segment lost 6 bases and the J segment 2 bases; nucleotides outside the gene matches: 4. CDR3 nucleotide sequence: TGCAGCGTCGTTGGACTAGCGGGAGCCTACGAGCAGTACTTC. Encoded protein: CSVVGLAGAYEQYF.

This clonotype is termed medium-sized. The J gene is TRBJ1-4, the V gene TRBV4-1; D is ambiguous. V lost 4 bases, J lost 4 bases, and 22 bases lay in between. Per the germline V gene, CDR1 is MGHRA and CDR2 is YSYEKL. CDR3 size: 18 residues. The CDR3 region is CASSRLKREFHFNEKLFF. The CDR3 DNA follows: TGCGCCAGCAGCCGCCTGAAGAGGGAGTTCCACTTTAATGAAAAACTGTTTTTT.

The chain links TRBV12-5 to TRBJ2-1; the match to TRBD1 covers 9 bases. Germline loops: CDR1 LGHNT, CDR2 FRNRAP. CDR3 length equals 16 residues. Germline trimming cut 1 base from V and 4 bases from J; bases unmatched to any gene: 5. In DNA form, the CDR3 reads TGTGCTAGTGGTTTGGCTGGACAGGGGAGGTACAATGAGCAGTTCTTC. Its translation: CASGLAGQGRYNEQFF.

V and J are TRBV4-3 and TRBJ2-3; 9 positions match TRBD1. The V gene's germline CDR1 is LGHNA and CDR2 YSLEER. The CDR3 has 13 amino acids. V lost 3 bases and J lost 7; bases outside the gene matches: 2. The CDR3 DNA reads TGCGCCAGCAGCCAGAACAGGGGGCATACGCAGTATTTT. Translated, it gives CASSQNRGHTQYF.

This clonotype is medium-sized. The V gene is TRBV20-1, the J gene TRBJ1-1, with TRBD1 matching over 10 bases. Germline V gives CDR1 DFQATT, CDR2 SNEGSKA (reference sequence). The CDR3 consists of 11 residues. V lost 5 bases and J lost 10; bases outside the gene matches: 4. CDR3 DNA sequence: TGCAGTGCTCCGGGACAGGGGACAGCTTTCTTT. Translated: CSAPGQGTAFF.

By sample share, this clonotype is medium-sized. The CDR3 sequence is CSASDRSQHEKLFF. In nucleotides, the CDR3 is TGCAGTGCTAGCGACAGGTCCCAACACGAAAAACTGTTTTTT. This chain connects TRBV20-1 to TRBJ1-4; TRBD1 might be the D (6 bases). Germline V lookup: CDR1 DFQATT, CDR2 SNEGSKA (reference sequence). Trimming stripped 3 bases from V and 8 bases from J, with 16 bases between. This CDR3 is 14 amino acids long.